This T cell receptor beta chain was identified during a study of Ad26.COV2.S vaccination and SARS-CoV-2 variants. Overall study findings and caveats: Those who received vaccine or placebo ended up with similar non-spike TCR breadth.

Regarding treatment: some 19 received Ad26.COV2.S at low or high dose, single or two shots; several received placebo; per-sample allocation not given. Day 63 following the first vaccine or placebo injection was when the samples were taken. This Boston cohort included adults aged 18-55 years. Libraries were prepared by immunoSEQ multiplex PCR; TCRdb keeps only in-frame clonotypes and omits some of them. The data show around 300,000 clones, around 88% seen once. Losses at the gene ends were 9 bases for V and 0 bases for J; bases not matched to a gene: 6. This CDR3 is 15 amino acids long. Germline loops: CDR1 SEHNR, CDR2 FQNEAQ (reference sequence). Notes on this clone: The antigen remains undetermined.

The rearrangement uses TRBV7-9 and TRBJ2-1, with TRBD2 identical over 9 bases. The specimen was peripheral blood, collected in a trial of Ad26.COV2.S vaccine versus placebo. The receptor was isolated from a person aged 18-60 years who received the Ad26.COV2.S COVID-19 vaccine or a placebo. CDR3 loop: CASSGAGGSYNEQFF. The CDR3 region has the DNA TGTGCCAGTAGTGGAGCGGGGGGCTCCTACAATGAGCAGTTCTTC.